This is a list of T cell receptor beta chains from one sample in a study of spatial heterogeneity in lung cancer. Each CDR3 protein gets one entry after TCRdb re-called the 5' RACE reads with MiXCR. Of some 34,000 distinct CDR3 sequences in the sample, about 7% were seen once. The sequences come from PBMCs, collected at surgery. The receptors here all came from a female donor with early-stage non-small cell lung cancer. Both conserved end residues are part of each CDR3. Each record gives: J gene, D gene, CDR3 length, clone size, V gene, CDR3 protein, CDR3 DNA. D genes are given only for firm matches. Only part of the rows carry a size: once, few, many, or a class if the clone is expanded.

TRBJ2-5	-	13	few	TRBV6-6	CASSPGAGETQYF	TGTGCCAGCAGTCCGGGGGCCGGCGAGACCCAGTACTTC
TRBJ2-5	TRBD2	17	many	TRBV12-3/TRBV12-4	CASSFRTSGLLGETQYF	TGTGCCAGCAGTTTCCGGACTAGCGGCCTCCTCGGAGAGACCCAGTACTTC
TRBJ2-1	TRBD2	20	-	TRBV10-3	CAISDPGDLTSGDNYNEQFF	TGTGCCATCAGTGACCCCGGGGACCTGACTAGCGGAGATAACTACAATGAGCAGTTCTTC
TRBJ2-2	TRBD2	19	-	TRBV6-2/TRBV6-3	CASTETPYFAGGENGELFF	TGTGCCAGCACCGAGACCCCCTACTTTGCGGGAGGTGAAAACGGGGAGCTGTTTTTT
TRBJ1-2	TRBD1	15	many	TRBV7-2	CASSGRTGGGHGYTF	TGTGCCAGCAGCGGCCGGACAGGGGGCGGCCATGGCTACACCTTC
TRBJ1-5	-	13	many	TRBV18	CASSPDSNQPQHF	TGTGCCAGCTCACCGGATAGCAATCAGCCCCAGCATTTT
TRBJ1-1	-	16	-	TRBV2	CVSSSTSSAAPTEAFF	TGTGTCAGCAGCAGCACAAGCTCAGCTGCCCCCACTGAAGCTTTCTTT
TRBJ1-1	-	13	many	TRBV11-2	CASSLSVNTEAFF	TGTGCCAGCAGCCTCAGCGTGAACACTGAAGCTTTCTTT
TRBJ2-4	TRBD2	15	many	TRBV28	CASSSLAGGSGSQYF	TGTGCCAGCAGTTCACTAGCGGGAGGGTCGGGATCCCAGTACTTC
TRBJ2-2	-	13	many	TRBV28	CASSSPGIGELFF	TGTGCCAGCAGTTCCCCCGGGATCGGGGAGCTGTTTTTT
TRBJ2-7	TRBD1	15	many	TRBV18	CASSSGTGDADEQYF	TGTGCCAGCTCATCAGGGACAGGGGACGCAGACGAGCAGTACTTC
TRBJ2-1	-	14	-	TRBV29-1	CSVGSDLGYNEQFF	TGCAGCGTTGGATCTGATCTAGGTTACAATGAGCAGTTCTTC
TRBJ2-3	-	16	many	TRBV11-2	CASSLKGTLFTDTQYF	TGTGCCAGCAGCTTAAAGGGGACCTTATTCACAGATACGCAGTATTTT
TRBJ1-3	-	12	many	TRBV12-3/TRBV12-4	CASSYSGNTIYF	TGTGCCAGCAGTTACTCTGGAAACACCATATATTTT
TRBJ2-5	-	15	-	TRBV6-1	CASTPGVVRWETQYF	TGTGCCAGCACTCCGGGTGTAGTAAGATGGGAGACCCAGTACTTC
TRBJ2-1	TRBD2	20	-	TRBV11-3	CASSLDPVSGSQRSYNEQFF	TGTGCCAGCAGCTTAGACCCCGTAAGCGGGAGTCAAAGATCCTACAATGAGCAGTTCTTC
TRBJ2-4	-	15	few	TRBV4-1	CASSQDSRAGYIQYF	TGCGCCAGCAGCCAAGATTCCCGGGCAGGGTACATTCAGTACTTC
TRBJ1-1	TRBD1	14	few	TRBV5-1	CASSLQGEHTEAFF	TGCGCCAGCAGCCTACAGGGGGAGCACACTGAAGCTTTCTTT
TRBJ2-7	-	14	many	TRBV2	CASRSTGSSYEQYF	TGTGCCAGCAGATCCACAGGGAGCTCCTACGAGCAGTACTTC
TRBJ2-7	-	14	many	TRBV9	CASSVAAGGYEQYF	TGTGCCAGCAGCGTTGCTGCGGGCGGTTACGAGCAGTACTTC
TRBJ2-7	-	15	many	TRBV21-1	CASKVSGTGTYEQYF	TGTGCCAGCAAAGTCTCCGGGACAGGGACCTACGAGCAGTACTTC
TRBJ2-7	TRBD2	14	few	TRBV7-2	CASSLGAGPYEQYF	TGTGCCAGCAGCTTAGGAGCGGGACCTTACGAGCAGTACTTC
TRBJ2-3	-	13	-	TRBV30	CAWSVQGGDTQYF	TGTGCCTGGAGTGTTCAAGGGGGAGATACGCAGTATTTT
TRBJ2-1	TRBD2	16	many	TRBV6-2/TRBV6-3	CASSYSKGTTRNEQFF	TGTGCCAGCAGTTACTCAAAGGGGACTACACGCAATGAGCAGTTCTTC
TRBJ2-1	TRBD2	17	-	TRBV3-1	CASSPALSGRALPEQFF	TGTGCCAGCAGCCCGGCCCTGAGCGGGAGGGCCCTTCCTGAGCAGTTCTTC
TRBJ2-5	-	13	many	TRBV27	CASSLAFQETQYF	TGTGCCAGCAGTTTGGCCTTCCAAGAGACCCAGTACTTC
TRBJ1-2	-	16	many	TRBV6-2/TRBV6-3	CASGVGGPRRDYGYTF	TGTGCCAGCGGAGTAGGTGGCCCGAGGCGGGACTATGGCTACACCTTC
TRBJ1-4	-	13	many	TRBV28	CASMVGFNEKLFF	TGTGCCAGCATGGTCGGGTTTAATGAAAAACTGTTTTTT
TRBJ2-5	TRBD2	13	many	TRBV10-2	CASRLAGQETQYF	TGCGCCAGCCGACTAGCGGGGCAAGAGACCCAGTACTTC
TRBJ2-1	-	17	many	TRBV7-8	CASSPPLRVRKNNEQFF	TGTGCCAGCAGCCCCCCTCTTCGAGTCAGAAAAAACAATGAGCAGTTCTTC
TRBJ2-2	-	14	few	TRBV6-1	CASKTGEHTGELFF	TGTGCCAGCAAAACGGGAGAGCACACCGGGGAGCTGTTTTTT
TRBJ2-1	-	13	few	TRBV28	CATEERPDYEQFF	TGTGCCACCGAGGAGCGGCCCGACTATGAGCAGTTCTTC
TRBJ1-6	-	14	many	TRBV10-2	CASGAGAGDSPLHF	TGCGCCAGCGGGGCCGGTGCAGGTGATTCACCCCTCCACTTT
TRBJ1-1	-	18	-	TRBV18	CASSPYSRGRDGDTEAFF	TGTGCCAGCTCACCCTATTCCCGGGGCAGGGACGGAGACACTGAAGCTTTCTTT
TRBJ1-1	-	17	many	TRBV20-1	CSARDFKEGALNTEAFF	TGCAGTGCTAGAGATTTTAAGGAAGGGGCATTGAACACTGAAGCTTTCTTT
TRBJ2-7	-	15	many	TRBV5-1	CASSFIGRKGDEQYF	TGCGCCAGCAGCTTTATAGGTCGGAAAGGGGACGAGCAGTACTTC
TRBJ2-5	-	12	many	TRBV3-1	CASSQNGETQYF	TGTGCCAGCAGCCAGAATGGGGAGACCCAGTACTTC
TRBJ2-7	-	14	-	TRBV19	CASSISGRAKEQYF	TGTGCCAGTAGTATATCAGGCCGGGCCAAGGAGCAGTACTTC
TRBJ2-2	-	12	many	TRBV11-2	CASSQAGGELFF	TGTGCCAGCAGCCAGGCGGGCGGGGAGCTGTTTTTT
TRBJ2-3	-	12	many	TRBV7-9	CASSFATDTQYF	TGTGCCAGCAGCTTTGCGACAGATACGCAGTATTTT